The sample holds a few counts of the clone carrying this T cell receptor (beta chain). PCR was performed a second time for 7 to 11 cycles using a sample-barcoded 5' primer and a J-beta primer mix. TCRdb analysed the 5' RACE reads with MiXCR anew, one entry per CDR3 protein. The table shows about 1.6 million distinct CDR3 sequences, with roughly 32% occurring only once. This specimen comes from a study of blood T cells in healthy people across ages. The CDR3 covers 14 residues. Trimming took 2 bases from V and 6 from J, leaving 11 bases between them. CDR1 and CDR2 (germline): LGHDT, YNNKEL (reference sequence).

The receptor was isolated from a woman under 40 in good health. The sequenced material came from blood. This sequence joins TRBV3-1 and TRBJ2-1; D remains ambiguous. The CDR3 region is CASSQMTPRNEQFF. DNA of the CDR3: TGTGCCAGCAGCCAAATGACTCCCCGCAATGAGCAGTTCTTC.